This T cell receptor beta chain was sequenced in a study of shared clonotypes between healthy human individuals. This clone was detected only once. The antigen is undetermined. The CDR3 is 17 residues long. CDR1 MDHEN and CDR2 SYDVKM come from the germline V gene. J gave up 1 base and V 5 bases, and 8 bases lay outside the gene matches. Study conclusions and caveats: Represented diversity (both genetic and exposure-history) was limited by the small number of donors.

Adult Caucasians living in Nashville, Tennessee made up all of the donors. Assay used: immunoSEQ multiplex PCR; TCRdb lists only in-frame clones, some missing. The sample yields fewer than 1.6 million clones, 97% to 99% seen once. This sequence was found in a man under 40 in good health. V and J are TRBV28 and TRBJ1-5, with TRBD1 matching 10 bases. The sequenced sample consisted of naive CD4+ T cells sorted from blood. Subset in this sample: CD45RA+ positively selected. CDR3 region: CASSPRTGGTSNQPQHF. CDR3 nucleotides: TGTGCCAGCAGTCCTCGGACAGGGGGGACAAGCAATCAGCCCCAGCATTTT.